Below, 18 T cell receptor beta chains from the same sample are listed, as sequenced in a study of cytomegalovirus exposure and HLA in healthy donors. Clones were read by immunoSEQ multiplex PCR, and TCRdb kept only the in-frame ones, dropping some. The sample has about 130,000 clones; approximately 84% are singletons. The sequenced sample was PBMCs. Receptor source: a man younger than 40 in good health and CMV-seropositive.

The chain combines TRBV2 with TRBJ2-3; 9 positions agree with TRBD2. Germline loops: CDR1 SNHLY, CDR2 FYNNEI. The CDR3 has 16 amino acids. V lost 3 bases to trimming and J lost 4 bases; unmatched junction nucleotides: 8. DNA for the CDR3: TGTGCCAGCAGTGATCTGCGCGGGGGGGCCTCAGATACGCAGTATTTT. Protein sequence: CASSDLRGGASDTQYF. Filled out from reference TRBV2 and TRBJ2-3, the complete variable domain reads EPEVTQTPSHQVTQMGQEVILRCVPISNHLYFYWYRQILGQKVEFLVSFYNNEISEKSEIFDDQFSVERPDGSNFTLKIRSTKLEDSAMYFCASSDLRGGASDTQYFGPGTRLTVL.

The chain employs TRBV5-6 and TRBJ1-1, with 9 bases lining up with TRBD1. V shed 2 bases and J 6 bases; nucleotides not matched to a gene: 5. CDR3 length: 14 amino acids. Germline V gives CDR1 SGHDT, CDR2 YYEEEE. CDR3 nucleotides: TGTGCCAGCAGCTTACCGGGACAGGGATCTGAAGCTTTCTTT. It specifies CASSLPGQGSEAFF.

V usage is TRBV11-1 and J usage is TRBJ2-1; 7 bases line up with TRBD1. CDR1 and CDR2 (germline): SGHAT, FQDESV (reference sequence). The V segment lost 2 bases and the J segment 1 base; nucleotides outside the gene matches: 11. The CDR3 is made up of 18 amino acids. In nucleotides, the CDR3 is TGTGCCAGCAGCTTACTGACGAGGGGGCGAGGATCCTACAATGAGCAGTTCTTC. The encoded protein is CASSLLTRGRGSYNEQFF.

This chain joins TRBV5-1 and TRBJ2-1, with D perhaps TRBD2 (6 bases). The germline V gene has CDR1 SGHRS and CDR2 YFSETQ. The CDR3 runs to 17 residues. Deletions cut 0 bases from V and 0 bases from J, with 13 bases between. Here the CDR3 DNA reads TGCGCCAGCAGCTTGGGGGCCACTAGCCACTCCTACAATGAGCAGTTCTTC. Residues: CASSLGATSHSYNEQFF.

This clone has just a few counts. The chain couples TRBV5-5 to TRBJ1-6, with D perhaps TRBD1 (6 bases). CDR1 is SGHKS and CDR2 is YYEKEE in the germline V gene (reference sequence). Trimming cost V 2 bases and J 10 bases, with 10 bases left between them. The CDR3 runs to 13 residues. CDR3 amino acids: CASSLQGHSPLHF. CDR3 sequence (DNA): TGTGCCAGCAGCTTACAGGGTCACTCACCCCTCCACTTT.

V is TRBV30 and J is TRBJ2-7; 7 nucleotides align to TRBD2. The CDR3 is 12 amino acids. After removal of 1 base from V and 3 bases from J, the junction contained 0 bases not matched to a gene. Germline loops: CDR1 GTSNPN, CDR2 SVGIG (reference sequence). This CDR3 is CAWSGDYYEQYF. The CDR3 nucleotides read TGTGCCTGGAGTGGGGACTACTACGAGCAGTACTTC. Variable domain in full (rest from reference TRBV30 and TRBJ2-7): SQTIHQWPATLVQPVGSPLSLECTVEGTSNPNLYWYRQAAGRGLQLLFYSVGIGQISSEVPQNLSASRPQDRQFILSSKKLLLSDSGFYLCAWSGDYYEQYFGPGTRLTVT.

This clone was seen only a few times. The rearrangement uses TRBV10-1 and TRBJ2-3; D is unresolved. Germline assignment: CDR1 WNHNN and CDR2 SYGVQD (reference sequence). V dropped 4 bases and J dropped 3 bases, with 5 bases sitting between them. This CDR3 spans 12 amino acids. The CDR3 DNA sequence: TGCGCCAGCAGTGCTTCGACAGATACGCAGTATTTT. Translating gives CASSASTDTQYF.

This clone occurred once. V and J are TRBV7-8 and TRBJ1-6, with 7 bases fitting TRBD1. Germline assignment: CDR1 SGHVS and CDR2 FQNEAQ. V trimming: 5 bases; J trimming: 6 bases; junction bases outside the gene matches: 10. CDR3 size: 16 residues. The CDR3 spells CASSPEGAGINSPLHF. CDR3 nucleotide sequence: TGTGCCAGCAGCCCTGAGGGGGCAGGGATTAATTCACCCCTCCACTTT.

This chain connects TRBV7-2 to TRBJ2-2; the match to TRBD2 covers 8 bases. Germline loops: CDR1 SGHTA, CDR2 FQGNSA. The CDR3 loop spans 15 amino acids. With V trimmed by 5 bases and J by 2 bases, 4 bases remained unmatched. The CDR3 region has the DNA TGTGCCAGCAGCCCTAGCGGGTATAACACCGGGGAGCTGTTTTTT. It translates to CASSPSGYNTGELFF.

In this sample, this clone turned up a few times. CDR3 in DNA: TGTGCCAGCAGCTCCCTGGAACAGGGGAACAATTCACCCCTCCACTTT. Encoded protein: CASSSLEQGNNSPLHF. The chain joins TRBV27 to TRBJ1-6; 7 nucleotides match TRBD1. This CDR3 has 16 residues. V lost 6 bases, J lost 7 bases, and 12 bases stayed unmatched. Looked up from germline, CDR1 is MNHEY and CDR2 is SMNVEV (reference sequence).

The CDR3 DNA reads TGTGCCAGCAGATTCCCAACGACAGAAGCTTTCTTT. Translating it yields CASRFPTTEAFF. The chain recombines TRBV6-6 with TRBJ1-1; D ambiguous. The CDR3 spans 12 residues. V gave up 6 bases and J gave up 8 bases, with 13 bases separating them. Looked up from germline, CDR1 is MNHNY and CDR2 is SVGAGI (reference sequence).

The chain carries TRBV7-9 and TRBJ1-1; maybe TRBD1 (5 bases). The V gene's germline CDR1 is SEHNR and CDR2 FQNEAQ (reference sequence). The germline V and J ends were trimmed by 1 base and 2 bases, with 17 bases remaining between them. The CDR3 length is 17 residues. CDR3 sequence (DNA): TGTGCCAGCAGCTTAGAAGGGGTCAGTAGGCCTAACACTGAAGCTTTCTTT. It codes for CASSLEGVSRPNTEAFF.

V is TRBV29-1 and J is TRBJ2-1; 10 bases line up with TRBD2. Germline V lookup: CDR1 SQVTM, CDR2 ANQGSEA. The CDR3 is made up of 13 amino acids. J gave up 2 bases and V 7 bases, and 2 bases lay outside the gene matches. The CDR3 sequence is CSAGLAAYNEQFF. CDR3 DNA: TGCAGCGCCGGACTAGCGGCCTACAATGAGCAGTTCTTC.

The rearrangement links TRBV5-1 to TRBJ2-3; tentative D call: TRBD1 (6 bases). Germline assignment: CDR1 SGHRS and CDR2 YFSETQ. Trimming stripped 2 bases from V and 2 bases from J, with 12 bases between. The CDR3 is 15 amino acids. The CDR3 DNA reads TGCGCCAGCAGCTTAGAACAGGGCCCCACAGATACGCAGTATTTT. It yields the protein CASSLEQGPTDTQYF.

This clone was found a few times. The rearrangement links TRBV5-5 to TRBJ1-2; D is possibly TRBD1 (6 bases). The germline gives CDR1 SGHKS, CDR2 YYEKEE (reference sequence). This CDR3 spans 14 amino acids. Deletions cut 1 base from V and 4 bases from J, with 11 bases between. Written as DNA, the CDR3 is TGTGCCAGCAGCTTGCAGGGGTGGATCTATGGCTACACCTTC. This translates into CASSLQGWIYGYTF.

V usage is TRBV9 and J usage is TRBJ2-7; D might be TRBD1 (7 bases). Trimming took off 3 bases at V and 6 bases at J, with 10 bases between the two ends. The CDR3 extends over 12 amino acids. Germline V gene lookup returns CDR1 SGDLS and CDR2 YYNGEE. This CDR3 is CASSDQGGEQYF. The CDR3 DNA reads as TGTGCCAGCAGCGATCAGGGGGGCGAGCAGTACTTC.

This chain links TRBV14 with TRBJ2-1, with TRBD2 identical over 15 bases. CDR1 and CDR2 (germline): SGHDN, FVKESK. The CDR3 totals 17 residues. V dropped 4 bases and J dropped 10; count of bases not matched to a gene: 11. CDR3 residues: CASSPSPGLAGGREQFF. Written as DNA, the CDR3 is TGTGCCAGCAGCCCGTCACCTGGACTAGCGGGAGGGCGGGAGCAGTTCTTC.

The V call is TRBV11-2, the J call TRBJ2-2, with D maybe TRBD2 (6 bases). Per the germline V gene, CDR1 is SGHAT and CDR2 is FQNNGV. This CDR3 comprises 17 residues. V was pared by 0 bases and J by 2 bases, with 13 bases between. In DNA form, the CDR3 reads TGTGCCAGCAGCTTAGAGGTCGCGGGGCGTAACACCGGGGAGCTGTTTTTT. It yields the protein CASSLEVAGRNTGELFF.